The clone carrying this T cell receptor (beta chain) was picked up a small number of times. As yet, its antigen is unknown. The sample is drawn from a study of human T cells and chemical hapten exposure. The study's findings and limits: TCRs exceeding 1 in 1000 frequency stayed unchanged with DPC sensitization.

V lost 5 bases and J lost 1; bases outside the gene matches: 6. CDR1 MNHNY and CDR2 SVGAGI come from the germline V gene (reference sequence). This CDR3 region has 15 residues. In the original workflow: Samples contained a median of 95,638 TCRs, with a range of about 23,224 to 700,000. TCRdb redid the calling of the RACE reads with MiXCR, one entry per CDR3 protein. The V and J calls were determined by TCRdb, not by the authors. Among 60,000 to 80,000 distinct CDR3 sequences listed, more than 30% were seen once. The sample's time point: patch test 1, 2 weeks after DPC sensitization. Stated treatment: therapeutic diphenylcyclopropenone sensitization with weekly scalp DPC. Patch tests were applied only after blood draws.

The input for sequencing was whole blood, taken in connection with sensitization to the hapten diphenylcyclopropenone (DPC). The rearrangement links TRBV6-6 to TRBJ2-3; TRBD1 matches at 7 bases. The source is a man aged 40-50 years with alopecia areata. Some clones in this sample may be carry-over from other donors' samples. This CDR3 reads CASSETGTGTDTQYF. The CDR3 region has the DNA TGTGCCAGCAGTGAAACCGGGACAGGCACAGATACGCAGTATTTT.